These 16 T cell receptor beta chains originate from one sample sequenced in a study of blood T cell repertoires in COVID-19. Produced via immunoSEQ multiplex PCR; TCRdb's table is partial and in-frame only. The data contain fewer than 200,000 clones, roughly 82% of them singletons. Sequencing was carried out using peripheral blood. All receptors come from a woman in her 40s with COVID-19, enrolled during active disease.

This chain connects TRBV5-4 to TRBJ2-3; 12 nucleotides agree with TRBD2. Germline V gene sequence: CDR1 SGHNT, CDR2 YYREEE (reference sequence). CDR3 length: 17 residues. With V trimmed by 4 bases and J by 8 bases, 14 bases remained unmatched. The CDR3 here is CASSTKKTSGRLITQYF. The CDR3 bases are TGTGCCAGCAGCACAAAAAAGACTAGCGGGAGACTCATTACGCAGTATTTT.

The rearrangement links TRBV27 to TRBJ2-1, with 9 bases lining up with TRBD2. V shed 7 bases and J 6 bases; nucleotides not matched to a gene: 10. The CDR3 extends over 15 amino acids. Germline-derived CDR1 and CDR2 are MNHEY and SMNVEV (reference sequence). This chain's CDR3 is CASTFSGGFTNEQFF. CDR3 bases: TGTGCCAGCACTTTTAGCGGGGGTTTTACCAATGAGCAGTTCTTC.

The rearrangement links TRBV6-2 or TRBV6-3 to TRBJ1-4, with 8 bases lining up with TRBD1. Germline CDR1 and CDR2: MNHEY and SVGEGT. V lost 5 bases and J lost 7; bases outside the gene matches: 6. The CDR3 spans 14 residues. CDR3 sequence reads: CASSPDRVTEKLFF. DNA of the CDR3: TGTGCCAGCAGTCCGGACAGGGTGACTGAAAAACTGTTTTTT.

The rearrangement uses TRBV5-4 and TRBJ2-2, with TRBD2 identical over 12 bases. V lost 2 bases and J lost 4; bases outside the gene matches: 9. CDR1 and CDR2 (germline): SGHNT, YYREEE (reference sequence). The CDR3 loop spans 18 amino acids. CDR3 sequence reads: CASSFPLAGGPGTGELFF. CDR3 sequence (DNA): TGTGCCAGCAGCTTCCCCCTAGCGGGGGGGCCGGGCACCGGGGAGCTGTTTTTT.

CDR3 amino acids: CASSEGQGGYTF. The CDR3 DNA sequence: TGTGCCAGCAGTGAGGGACAAGGAGGCTACACCTTC. This sequence joins TRBV2 and TRBJ1-2, with D tentatively TRBD1 (6 bases). This CDR3 region has 12 residues. V was clipped by 3 bases and J by 8 bases, with 10 bases between them. The germline gives CDR1 SNHLY, CDR2 FYNNEI.

CDR3 nucleotide sequence: TGCAGCGTCGCCGGGGGGGGAAGACAAGAGACCCAGTACTTC. Its protein product is CSVAGGGRQETQYF. The rearrangement joins TRBV29-1 to TRBJ2-5, with TRBD2 matching 8 bases. The CDR3 has 14 residues. With V trimmed by 6 bases and J by 2 bases, 8 bases remained unmatched. Germline V CDR1 and CDR2: SQVTM, ANQGSEA.

The CDR3 bases are TGTGCCAGCAGCCTTAGGACAGCGCAAGAGACCCAGTACTTC. This codes for CASSLRTAQETQYF. The genes are TRBV27 and TRBJ2-5, with TRBD1 as a possible D gene (6 bases). This CDR3 region has 14 residues. In germline, CDR1 is MNHEY, CDR2 SMNVEV (reference sequence). Deletions cut 6 bases from V and 2 bases from J, with 13 bases between.

This clone was detected ten times or more. The chain has TRBV7-2 and TRBJ2-6, with a possible D match to TRBD2 (5 bases). Trimming left V 5 bases short and J 0 bases short, with 5 bases between. In germline, CDR1 is SGHTA, CDR2 FQGNSA. CDR3 size: 14 residues. CDR3 amino acids: CASSRGSGANVLTF. CDR3 DNA: TGTGCCAGCAGCCGGGGCTCTGGGGCCAACGTCCTGACTTTC.

This clone came up once. The rearrangement links TRBV20-1 to TRBJ1-5, with D possibly matching TRBD1 (5 bases). The CDR3 loop spans 15 amino acids. The V gene's germline CDR1 is DFQATT and CDR2 SNEGSKA (reference sequence). Trimming removed 3 bases at V and 0 bases at J, with 12 bases between. The CDR3 sequence: CSASQGLRSNQPQHF. CDR3 coding DNA: TGCAGTGCTAGTCAGGGTTTGCGTAGCAATCAGCCCCAGCATTTT.

The chain has TRBV5-6 and TRBJ1-6; tentatively, D is TRBD1 (6 bases). The germline V and J ends were trimmed by 2 bases and 7 bases, with 16 bases remaining between them. Germline-derived CDR1 and CDR2 are SGHDT and YYEEEE. The CDR3 is 16 amino acids. The DNA of the CDR3 is TGTGCCAGCAGCTTCGTTTCAGGACAGAGAAATTCACCCCTCCACTTT. Protein: CASSFVSGQRNSPLHF.

Comment on this clone: A read error may produce the germline difference seen at one junction end. The genes are TRBV6-1 and TRBJ2-3; tentative D call: TRBD1 (5 bases). The CDR3 has 15 residues. Germline assignment: CDR1 MNHNS and CDR2 SASEGT. The CDR3 DNA sequence: TGTGCCAGCTGTGACAATTTAGGGGGCACAGATACGCAGTATTTT. This gives the protein CASCDNLGGTDTQYF.

The gene calls are TRBV11-2 and TRBJ2-4; D is perhaps TRBD1 (6 bases). The CDR3 is 14 residues long. Trimming took off 5 bases at V and 2 bases at J, with 10 bases between the two ends. Germline V CDR1 and CDR2: SGHAT, FQNNGV. CDR3 amino acids: CASSPWDTKNIQYF. CDR3 nucleotides: TGTGCCAGCAGCCCTTGGGACACCAAAAACATTCAGTACTTC.

The chain has TRBV4-2 and TRBJ2-1; 14 bases match TRBD2. Trimming at V came to 4 bases and at J to 6 bases, leaving 2 bases not matched to a gene. Germline CDR1 is LGHNA and CDR2 is YNFKEQ. This CDR3 has 15 residues. In DNA form, the CDR3 reads TGTGCCAGCAGCCTCGGGACTAGCGGGAGCAATGAGCAGTTCTTC. Its translation: CASSLGTSGSNEQFF.

The CDR3 spells CASSQETGMKETQYF. CDR3 DNA sequence: TGCGCCAGCAGCCAAGAAACGGGGATGAAAGAGACCCAGTACTTC. This chain links TRBV4-1 with TRBJ2-5; possible D gene TRBD2, 5 bases. The CDR3 has 15 amino acids. Germline V gene data show CDR1 as MGHRA and CDR2 as YSYEKL. With 0 bases removed from V and 3 bases from J, the gap between germline ends came to 11 bases.

The chain carries TRBV14 and TRBJ2-1, with a weak D call TRBD1 (8 bases). V gave up 5 bases and J gave up 1 base, with 15 bases separating them. CDR3 size: 16 residues. Germline V CDR1 and CDR2: SGHDN, FVKESK. CDR3 DNA: TGTGCCAGCAGCATGGACAGGGAGGGGTCCTACAATGAGCAGTTCTTC. It encodes CASSMDREGSYNEQFF.

The genes are TRBV18 and TRBJ2-6; weak D call: TRBD1 (5 bases). This CDR3 is built from 17 residues. Trimming stripped 2 bases from V and 0 bases from J, with 11 bases between. In germline, CDR1 is KGHSH, CDR2 LQKENI. The CDR3: CASSPYQGSSGANVLTF. The CDR3 nucleotides are TGTGCCAGCTCACCATATCAGGGCTCCTCTGGGGCCAACGTCCTGACTTTC.